One TCR beta chain is described in this entry. Its antigen remains unknown. The donors, healthy adults who were HIV-negative, had experienced no recent acute infections or vaccinations. The data originate from a study of shared clonotypes between healthy human individuals. V gave up 0 bases and J gave up 6 bases; unmatched junction bases: 14. The germline CDR1 and CDR2 sequences are SGHDN and FVKESK. The CDR3 is 18 amino acids. Findings and caveats of the study: The low donor count limited represented genetic and exposure-history diversity. The study generally estimated greater richness for naive than memory subsets.

It was at deep level that the assay was run. Sequencing was performed with immunoSEQ multiplex PCR; in TCRdb, only in-frame clones are kept and a portion is missing. The data contain some 2,000,000 clones, roughly 95% of them seen just once; the ten biggest clones take up 0.1% to 0.15%. The sample comprised naive CD4+ T cells sorted from blood. The subset was: CD45RA+ positively selected. This TCR was recovered from a man in his late teens or twenties in good health. The J gene is TRBJ2-5, the V gene TRBV14; 9 positions match TRBD2. CDR3 in DNA: TGTGCCAGCAGCCAAGATTCGGCGGGAGGGCCGAGGACGCAGACCCAGTACTTC. It translates to CASSQDSAGGPRTQTQYF.